The present TCR beta chain was sequenced within a study of blood T cell repertoires in COVID-19. The wider study: Some COVID-19 samples were acute and others convalescent; all came from the United States, Italy and Spain. From T cells, B-cell-depleted T cells, or PBMCs came the material, which was cDNA or gDNA.

Authors' processing steps: Estimation of nucleated cell counts was performed using reference gene primer amplification. Sequencing used immunoSEQ multiplex PCR; TCRdb keeps in-frame clones, though not all of them. Clone size and V and J calls were adopted from that table, with D and trimming inferred from the DNA. Found here are over 100,000 clones, nearly 90% of them singletons; the top ten hold approximately 2%. In its sample, this clone was seen a few times. The V gene lost 4 bases and the J gene lost 7 bases, with 5 bases spanning the gap. The CDR3 contains 10 residues. CDR1 is DFQATT, CDR2 SNEGSKA, per germline (reference sequence).

What was sequenced was peripheral blood. The chain carries TRBV20-1 and TRBJ2-1, with D unclear. This receptor was taken from a middle-aged man with active COVID-19. In nucleotides, the CDR3 is TGCAGTGCTACACATAATGAGCAGTTCTTC. This sequence encodes CSATHNEQFF.